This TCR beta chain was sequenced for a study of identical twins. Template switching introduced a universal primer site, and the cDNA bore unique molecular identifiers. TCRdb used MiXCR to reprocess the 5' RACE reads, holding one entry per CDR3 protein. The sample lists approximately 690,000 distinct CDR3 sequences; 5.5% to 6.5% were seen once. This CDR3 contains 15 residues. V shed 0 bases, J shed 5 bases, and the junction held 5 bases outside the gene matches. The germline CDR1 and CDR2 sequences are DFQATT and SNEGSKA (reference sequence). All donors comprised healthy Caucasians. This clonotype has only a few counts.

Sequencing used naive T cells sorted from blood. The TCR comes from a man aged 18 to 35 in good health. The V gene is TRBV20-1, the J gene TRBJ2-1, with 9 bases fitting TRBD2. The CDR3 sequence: CSAREASGINNEQFF. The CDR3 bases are TGCAGTGCTAGAGAGGCTAGCGGGATCAACAATGAGCAGTTCTTC.